These T cell receptor beta chains were read from a single sample in a study of blood T cell repertoires in COVID-19. Sequencing used immunoSEQ multiplex PCR; TCRdb keeps in-frame clones, though not all of them. The sample includes 120,000 or so clones, just under 80% of them seen just once. Sequencing was carried out using peripheral blood. The receptors were sampled from a human donor in a cohort sampled during active COVID-19. CDR3s include the opening cysteine and the closing phenylalanine or tryptophan. A D gene is named only where the DNA matches it firmly. Expanded clones are given a class, and other clones once, few, many or no size at all.

size	J	length	D	V	CDR3	DNA
.	TRBJ1-1	15	.	TRBV3-1/TRBV3-2	CASSSSRVLNTEAFF	TGTGCCAGCAGCTCTTCGAGGGTTTTGAACACTGAAGCTTTCTTT
.	TRBJ2-7	15	TRBD1	TRBV27	CASSTPGQGAGEQYF	TGTGCCAGCAGTACCCCGGGACAGGGGGCTGGAGAGCAGTACTTC
once	TRBJ1-5	16	.	TRBV28	CASSLLVRGSDQPQHF	TGTGCCAGCAGTTTATTGGTTAGGGGGTCGGATCAGCCCCAGCATTTT
.	TRBJ2-2	16	.	TRBV7-3	CASSTNPRFGTGELFF	TGTGCCAGCAGCACGAACCCGAGATTTGGTACCGGGGAGCTGTTTTTT
.	TRBJ2-1	15	TRBD2	TRBV7-3	CASSQGLAGLSEQFF	TGTGCCAGCAGCCAGGGACTAGCGGGACTCAGTGAGCAGTTCTTC
.	TRBJ1-2	15	TRBD1	TRBV18	CASSPQTGGADGYTF	TGTGCCAGCTCACCACAGACAGGGGGCGCGGATGGCTACACCTTC
.	TRBJ2-3	14	TRBD2	TRBV24-1	CATSDSGGEYTQYF	TGTGCCACCAGTGATAGCGGGGGCGAGTATACGCAGTATTTT
.	TRBJ1-6	13	.	TRBV6-5	CASISAENSPLHF	TGTGCCAGCATTAGCGCAGAGAATTCACCCCTCCACTTT
.	TRBJ1-1	13	.	TRBV18	CASLDSVNTEAFF	TGTGCCAGTCTGGACAGCGTGAACACTGAAGCTTTCTTT
.	TRBJ2-3	14	.	TRBV7-9	CASSSLRATDTQYF	TGTGCCAGCAGCTCCTTGAGGGCGACAGATACGCAGTATTTT
.	TRBJ2-1	16	.	TRBV6-2/TRBV6-3	CASSSGALSSYNEQFF	TGTGCCAGCAGTTCAGGGGCCCTAAGCTCCTACAATGAGCAGTTCTTC
.	TRBJ1-2	13	.	TRBV6-5	CASRPPGGVGYTF	TGTGCCAGCAGGCCACCCGGCGGGGTAGGCTACACCTTC
.	TRBJ1-2	16	.	TRBV4-1	CASSQDGAGRHFGYTF	TGCGCCAGCAGCCAAGATGGGGCAGGGAGGCACTTTGGCTACACCTTC
.	TRBJ1-5	13	.	TRBV5-5	CASSLGHQLPQHF	TGTGCCAGCAGTTTGGGACACCAGTTGCCCCAGCATTTT
few	TRBJ1-5	15	.	TRBV5-6	CASSFRGNSNQPQHF	TGTGCCAGCAGCTTCAGAGGGAACAGCAATCAGCCCCAGCATTTT
.	TRBJ1-2	15	.	TRBV5-4	CASSWDGQNNYGYTF	TGTGCCAGCAGCTGGGACGGACAGAACAACTATGGCTACACCTTC
.	TRBJ2-7	14	TRBD1	TRBV18	CASSPGTGTYEQYF	TGTGCCAGCTCACCAGGGACAGGAACCTACGAGCAGTACTTC
.	TRBJ1-2	13	.	TRBV10-3	CAISAGTTIQYTF	TGTGCCATCAGTGCGGGGACAACAATCCAGTACACCTTC
.	TRBJ1-5	14	.	TRBV5-6	CASSLVGSIQPQHF	TGTGCCAGCAGCTTGGTAGGGAGTATCCAGCCCCAGCATTTT
.	TRBJ2-3	16	TRBD2	TRBV11-1	CASSLTSGRVTDTQYF	TGTGCCAGCAGCCTGACTAGCGGGAGGGTCACAGATACGCAGTATTTT
.	TRBJ2-4	14	.	TRBV7-8	CASSWERYQNIQYF	TGTGCCAGCAGCTGGGAGCGATACCAAAACATTCAGTACTTC
.	TRBJ1-1	15	.	TRBV12-5	CASGLGQTSNTEAFF	TGTGCTAGTGGCCTCGGACAGACTTCTAACACTGAAGCTTTCTTT
once	TRBJ2-3	16	TRBD2	TRBV19	CASSIQLAGGTDTQYF	TGTGCCAGTAGTATACAACTAGCGGGAGGCACAGATACGCAGTATTTT
.	TRBJ2-2	14	.	TRBV10-3	CAIRPGPETGELFF	TGTGCCATCAGGCCAGGGCCGGAGACCGGGGAGCTGTTTTTT
.	TRBJ2-1	13	.	TRBV12-3/TRBV12-4	CASRPREKNEQFF	TGTGCCAGCAGGCCACGGGAGAAGAATGAGCAGTTCTTC
.	TRBJ2-1	14	.	TRBV19	CASSIRVRGYEQFF	TGTGCCAGTAGTATAAGGGTTAGGGGCTATGAGCAGTTCTTC
.	TRBJ1-6	18	.	TRBV28	CASKGGGPLSSYNSPLHF	TGTGCCAGTAAGGGGGGGGGTCCATTGAGCTCCTATAATTCACCCCTCCACTTT
.	TRBJ1-2	14	TRBD1	TRBV7-2	CASSPRTGHHGYTF	TGTGCCAGCAGCCCTCGGACAGGGCATCATGGCTACACCTTC
.	TRBJ1-1	13	.	TRBV5-5	CASSLHLNTEAFF	TGTGCCAGCAGCCTCCACTTGAACACTGAAGCTTTCTTT
.	TRBJ2-3	14	.	TRBV27	CASSLSWGPDTQYF	TGTGCCAGCAGTTTGTCTTGGGGGCCAGATACGCAGTATTTT